Below, 5 T cell receptor beta chains from the same sample are listed, as sequenced in a study of identical twins. TCRdb passed the 5' RACE reads through MiXCR, listing each CDR3 protein once. The sample contains some 500,000 distinct CDR3 sequences, around 14% of which appear only once. The same data also contributed to another study, on yellow fever vaccine responses in identical twins.

What was sequenced was CD4+ T cells sorted from blood. These receptors were collected from a woman aged 18-29 years in good health.

This chain's CDR3 is CASSPAAGTGIPGELFF. The CDR3, as DNA: TGCGCCAGCAGCCCCGCGGCAGGGACAGGGATTCCCGGGGAGCTGTTTTTT. The rearrangement joins TRBV5-1 to TRBJ2-2, with 9 bases aligning to TRBD1. V lost 4 bases and J lost 6; bases outside the gene matches: 13. The germline gives CDR1 SGHRS, CDR2 YFSETQ. CDR3 size: 17 residues. Together with reference TRBV5-1 and TRBJ2-2, the CDR3 gives the full variable domain: KAGVTQTPRYLIKTRGQQVTLSCSPISGHRSVSWYQQTPGQGLQFLFEYFSETQRNKGNFPGRFSGRQFSNSRSEMNVSTLELGDSALYLCASSPAAGTGIPGELFFGEGSRLTVL.

This clonotype was observed a single time. The chain uses TRBV3-1 and TRBJ1-5, with TRBD1 identical over 7 bases. V was clipped by 4 bases and J by 5 bases; unmatched bases: 5. This CDR3 region has 14 residues. From germline, CDR1 is LGHDT and CDR2 YNNKEL (reference sequence). The CDR3 sequence: CASSLGQADQPQHF. The CDR3 DNA follows: TGTGCCAGCAGCCTTGGACAGGCTGATCAGCCCCAGCATTTT.

This clonotype appeared a few times. The chain employs TRBV2 and TRBJ2-6, with D perhaps assigned TRBD1 or TRBD2 (5 bases each). Germline V gene lookup returns CDR1 SNHLY and CDR2 FYNNEI. CDR3 size: 16 residues. V dropped 2 bases and J dropped 4 bases, with 12 bases sitting between them. The CDR3 nucleotides are TGTGCCAGCAGTGAACTTGGGGGAACAGGGGCCAACGTCCTGACTTTC. It is translated as CASSELGGTGANVLTF.

This chain's CDR3 is CSAPRAQETQYF. DNA of the CDR3: TGCAGTGCTCCCCGTGCTCAAGAGACCCAGTACTTC. The chain is built from TRBV20-1 and TRBJ2-5; D is uncertain. Trimming pared 5 bases from V and 2 bases from J, leaving 9 bases between. Germline V gene sequence: CDR1 DFQATT, CDR2 SNEGSKA (reference sequence). The CDR3 runs to 12 residues.

This clonotype was observed a handful of times. V is TRBV5-1 and J is TRBJ2-6; D possibly matches TRBD1 or TRBD2 (6 bases each). Looked up from germline, CDR1 is SGHRS and CDR2 is YFSETQ. The ends were cut back, 4 bases at V and 9 bases at J, with 14 bases in the middle. CDR3 length equals 14 residues. The CDR3 loop is CASSPRDTSNVLTF. The CDR3, as DNA: TGCGCCAGCAGCCCGCGGGACACTAGCAACGTCCTGACTTTC.